The clone carrying this TCR beta chain has a count of ten or more. The antigen is unknown. The sample is drawn from a study of T cells in Graves' hyperthyroidism and ophthalmopathy. Study findings and constraints: Separation of ophthalmopathy from stable hyperthyroidism was achieved by a 13 V-J model.

Amplified TCR beta CDR3 regions derived from RNA transcripts. The TCR CDR3 first-round RT-PCR relied on the HTBI primer set. TCRdb passed the multiplex PCR reads through MiXCR, listing each CDR3 protein once. Found here are under 350,000 distinct CDR3 sequences, roughly 13% of them singletons; the top ten hold less than 8%. Germline loops: CDR1 MNHNS, CDR2 SASEGT. This CDR3 contains 15 residues. Trimming removed 6 bases from V and 0 bases from J, with 14 bases in between. Patients showing uncontrolled infection, other autoimmune disease, pregnancy or lactation were ineligible. Thyroid ultrasound and orbital computed tomography, with clinical symptoms and serum thyroxine and TRAb, informed diagnoses.

The chain links TRBV6-1 to TRBJ1-1; D uncertain. The sequencing input was blood. The clonotype comes from a woman aged 40 to 55 with Graves' hyperthyroidism. CDR3 bases: TGTGCCAGCAGACGGAGGACCAGTTTGAACACTGAAGCTTTCTTT. This translates into CASRRRTSLNTEAFF.